The entry below describes one T cell receptor beta chain. This clone's antigen is unknown. Base qualities are not at hand, and no much larger clone is one base apart. The CDR3 runs 14 residues from the cysteine to the phenylalanine. Only the CDR3 portion is preserved as DNA: 42 bases, with reading frame beginning at the first base. The V end gives up 2 bases and the J end 5 bases, leaving 1 base in the junction not matched to a gene. CDR1 and CDR2 are read off the germline V gene as MDHEN and SYDVKM. TCRbeta CDR3 regions were amplified from genomic DNA by means of the immunoSEQ Assay, a bias-controlled multiplex PCR. The study's own analysis went as follows. Within the assay, amplification of reference gene primers was used to estimate how many nucleated cells each sample contained. Sequence reads were collapsed and filtered to measure the absolute abundance of every unique TCRbeta CDR3 rearrangement. For each sample, productive Simpson clonality was calculated as the square root of Simpson's diversity index across productive rearrangements. The source is immuneACCESS, and TCRdb retained only in-frame sequences with V and J called. Part of the clones is not carried over; for the studies checked, unresolved V genes explain less than half of this, and the remainder is unexplained. That table gives V, J and clone size, and the DNA gave D and trimming. This sample holds about 220,000 clones; 80% to 85% were observed only once. The top ten constitute 4.5% to 5.5% of the sample.

In Seattle, one collaborating source enrolled patients while the infection was active and tracked those patients longitudinally over the course of disease. Collaborating institutions collected whole blood in K2EDTA tubes following their own protocols. For TCRbeta analysis, collaborator samples were shipped as frozen whole blood, as isolated PBMCs, or as DNA extracted from either sample type. The data belong to a study of blood T cell repertoires in COVID-19 (TCRdb year 2020). Background on the whole study: Collaborator samples came from the United States, Italy and Spain and covered acute and convalescent phases of COVID-19. A de-identified subject ID, COVID-19 status, age in years and sex were almost always included in the sample metadata. Samples came from the ongoing ImmuneRACE study (first 160 participants) plus 1,254 subjects from 6 global collaborators. Where HLA class I and class II types were available, the types were taken from metadata supplied by the sample provider, not from assay-based typing. The material from the prospective study consisted of cDNA or gDNA derived from T cells, B-cell-depleted T cells, or PBMCs. The repertoires were released in a freely available public database intended as a resource for research on the immune response to SARS-CoV-2. Deeply sampled blood TCRbeta repertoires from subjects exposed to, actively infected with, or recovered from COVID-19 were included in the dataset.

Results and caveats for the whole study, not just this receptor: The amount of clinical and demographic metadata varied by source and participant and was provided uncurated.

The rearranged segments are TRBV28 and TRBJ2-4, with 9 bases in between that match TRBD1. The sample was peripheral blood. The clonotype originates from a woman in her seventies with COVID-19, enrolled during active disease. The nucleotide sequence reads TGTGCCAGCAGTTTAAGGACAGGGGAAAACATTCAGTACTTC. This translates into CASSLRTGENIQYF.